This record concerns one T cell receptor (beta chain) sequence. Antigen unknown. The sample contains more than one DNA sequence encoding this CDR3. Germline CDR1 SGHRS, CDR2 YFSETQ. The CDR3 totals 13 residues. V was pared by 0 bases and J by 6 bases, with 9 bases between. This entry comes from a study of cytomegalovirus exposure and HLA in healthy donors. Study results and caveats: It has been reported that TCR beta sequences accurately predicted the HLA-A and HLA-B alleles of most subjects.

The PCR had 60 Vbeta and 13 Jbeta primers. The protocol was immunoSEQ multiplex PCR, while the TCRdb copy is restricted to in-frame clones and leaves out a portion. The sample records more than 85,000 clones, about 80% being singletons. The sequencing sample was made of PBMCs. This chain joins TRBV5-1 and TRBJ1-2; a possible D gene is TRBD1 (5 bases). This clonotype was obtained from a man between 40 and 49 years old in good health and CMV-seronegative. CDR3 region: CASSLASGDGYTF. The CDR3 DNA is TGCGCCAGCAGCTTGGCCTCGGGGGATGGCTACACCTTC.